This entry is about one T cell receptor (beta chain). The antigen remains undetermined. Profiling relied on immunoSEQ multiplex PCR, and the TCRdb table lists in-frame clones only, not all of them. The data contain some 45,000 clones, around 87% of them singletons. The data originate from a study of OX40 agonist ivuxolimab in advanced cancers. The overall study: Ivuxolimab, which is an agonistic anti-OX40 (CD134) antibody, was administered to the patients. Across the patients, intravenous ivuxolimab was delivered every 2 weeks at 0.01 to 10 mg/kg.

Study results and limitations: CD4+ and CD8+ blood T cells expanded clonally by week 6 at 0.1 to 3.0 mg/kg.

CDR1 is SEHNR and CDR2 is FQNEAQ in the germline V gene (reference sequence). V lost 6 bases to trimming and J lost 7 bases; unmatched junction nucleotides: 8. The CDR3 spans 14 residues. Sequencing was performed on CD4+ or CD8+ T cells sorted from blood, taken in a trial of the OX40 agonist ivuxolimab. This TCR was sampled from an adult with an advanced solid tumor such as melanoma, head and neck, liver or kidney cancer. The chain couples TRBV7-9 to TRBJ2-4; TRBD1 matches at 8 bases. CDR3 in amino acids: CASRLGQGANIQYF. Here the CDR3 DNA reads TGTGCCAGCAGGTTGGGGCAGGGGGCGAACATTCAGTACTTC.